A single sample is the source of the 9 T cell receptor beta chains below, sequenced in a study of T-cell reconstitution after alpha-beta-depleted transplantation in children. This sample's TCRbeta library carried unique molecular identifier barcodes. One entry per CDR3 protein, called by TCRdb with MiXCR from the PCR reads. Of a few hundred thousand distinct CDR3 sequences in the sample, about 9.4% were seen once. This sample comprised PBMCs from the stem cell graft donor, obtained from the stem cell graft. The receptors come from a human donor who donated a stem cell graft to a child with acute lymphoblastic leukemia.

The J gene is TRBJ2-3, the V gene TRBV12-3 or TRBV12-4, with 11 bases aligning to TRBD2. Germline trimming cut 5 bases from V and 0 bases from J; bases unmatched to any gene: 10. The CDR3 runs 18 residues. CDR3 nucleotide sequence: TGTGCCAGCAGTGGCAGTGATGGGACTAGCGGTAGCACAGATACGCAGTATTTT. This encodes CASSGSDGTSGSTDTQYF.

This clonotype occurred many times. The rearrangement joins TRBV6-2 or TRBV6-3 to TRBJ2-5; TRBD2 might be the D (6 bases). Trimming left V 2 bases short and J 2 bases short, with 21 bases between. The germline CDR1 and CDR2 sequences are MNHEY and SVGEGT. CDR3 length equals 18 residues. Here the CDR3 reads CASSYPNRVVAEQETQYF. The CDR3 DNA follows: TGTGCCAGCAGTTACCCGAATAGAGTGGTAGCGGAACAAGAGACCCAGTACTTC.

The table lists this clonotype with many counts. For the CDR3, the DNA is TGTGCCACCAGGGCCCCTGGGAATGAAAAACTGTTTTTT. It translates to CATRAPGNEKLFF. The rearrangement joins TRBV15 to TRBJ1-4; the D is unclear. The V end was cut by 6 bases, the J end by 5 bases, with 10 bases between. The CDR3 length is 13 residues. Germline V CDR1 and CDR2: LNHNV, YYDKDF (reference sequence).

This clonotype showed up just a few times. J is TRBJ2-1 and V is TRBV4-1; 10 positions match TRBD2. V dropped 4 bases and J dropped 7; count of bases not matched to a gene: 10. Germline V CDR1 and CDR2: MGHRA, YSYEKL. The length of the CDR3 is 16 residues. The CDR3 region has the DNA TGCGCCAGCAGCCCTCCCGGGACTAGCGAAACTAATGAGCAGTTCTTC. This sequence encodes CASSPPGTSETNEQFF.

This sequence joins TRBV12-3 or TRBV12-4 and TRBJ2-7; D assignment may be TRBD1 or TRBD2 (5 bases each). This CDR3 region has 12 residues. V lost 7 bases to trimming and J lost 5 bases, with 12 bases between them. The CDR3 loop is CASNNLGDEQYF. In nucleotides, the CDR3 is TGTGCCAGCAACAATCTGGGGGACGAGCAGTACTTC.

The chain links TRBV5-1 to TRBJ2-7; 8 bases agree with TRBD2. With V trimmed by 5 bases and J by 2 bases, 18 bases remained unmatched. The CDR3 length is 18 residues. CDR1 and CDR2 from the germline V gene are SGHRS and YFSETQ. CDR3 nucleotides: TGCGCCAGCAGTTTTGATGGACTAGCTTCCGAAGGGCCCTACGAGCAGTACTTC. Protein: CASSFDGLASEGPYEQYF.

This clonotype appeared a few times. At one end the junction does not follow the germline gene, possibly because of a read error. CDR3 region: CASRQLGTSGASEKLFF. CDR3 bases: TGTGCTAGCAGGCAACTCGGGACGTCGGGGGCGTCTGAAAAACTGTTTTTT. The chain recombines TRBV7-7 with TRBJ1-4; TRBD1 is a possible D gene (6 bases). Germline CDR1 is SSHAT and CDR2 is FNYEAQ (reference sequence). The CDR3 runs to 17 residues.

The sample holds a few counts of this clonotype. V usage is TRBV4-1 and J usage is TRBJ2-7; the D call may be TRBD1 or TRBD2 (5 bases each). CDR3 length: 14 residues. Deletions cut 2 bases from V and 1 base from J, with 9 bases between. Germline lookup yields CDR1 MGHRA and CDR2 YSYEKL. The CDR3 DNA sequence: TGCGCCAGCAGCCAACCGGGACCTTCCTACGAGCAGTACTTC. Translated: CASSQPGPSYEQYF.

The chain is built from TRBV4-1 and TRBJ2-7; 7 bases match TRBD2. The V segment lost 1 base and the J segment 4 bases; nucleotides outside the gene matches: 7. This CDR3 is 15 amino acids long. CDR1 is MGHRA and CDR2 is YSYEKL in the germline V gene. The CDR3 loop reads CASSQVPAGKYEQYF. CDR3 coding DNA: TGCGCCAGCAGCCAAGTCCCAGCGGGAAAGTACGAGCAGTACTTC.